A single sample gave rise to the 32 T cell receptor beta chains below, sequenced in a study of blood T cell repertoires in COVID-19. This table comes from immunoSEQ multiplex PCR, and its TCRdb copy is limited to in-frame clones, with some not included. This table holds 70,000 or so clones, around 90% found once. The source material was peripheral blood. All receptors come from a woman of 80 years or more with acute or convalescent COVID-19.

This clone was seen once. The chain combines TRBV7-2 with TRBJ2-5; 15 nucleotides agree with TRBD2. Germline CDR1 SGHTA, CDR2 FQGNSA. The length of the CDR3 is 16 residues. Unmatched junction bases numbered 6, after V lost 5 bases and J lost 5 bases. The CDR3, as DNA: TGTGCCAGCAGCCAGGGACTAGCGGGGGGCCGGGAGACCCAGTACTTC. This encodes CASSQGLAGGRETQYF.

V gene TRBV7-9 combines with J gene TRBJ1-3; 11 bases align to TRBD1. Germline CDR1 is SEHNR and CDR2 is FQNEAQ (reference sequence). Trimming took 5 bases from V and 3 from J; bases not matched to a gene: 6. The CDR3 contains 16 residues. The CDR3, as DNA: TGTGCCAGCAGCGGGGACAGGGGGATTTTTGGAAACACCATATATTTT. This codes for CASSGDRGIFGNTIYF.

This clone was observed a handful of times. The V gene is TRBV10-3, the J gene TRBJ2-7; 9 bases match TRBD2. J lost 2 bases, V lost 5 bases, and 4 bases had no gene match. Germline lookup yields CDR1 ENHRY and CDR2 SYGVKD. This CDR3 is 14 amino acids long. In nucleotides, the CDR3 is TGTGCCATCAGTTACGAGCGGGGGGCCTACGAGCAGTACTTC. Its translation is CAISYERGAYEQYF.

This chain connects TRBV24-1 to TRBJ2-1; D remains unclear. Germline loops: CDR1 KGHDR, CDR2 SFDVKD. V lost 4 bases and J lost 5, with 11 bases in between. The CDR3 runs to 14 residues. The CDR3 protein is CATSEPARDNEQFF. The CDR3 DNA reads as TGTGCCACCAGTGAACCCGCACGAGACAATGAGCAGTTCTTC.

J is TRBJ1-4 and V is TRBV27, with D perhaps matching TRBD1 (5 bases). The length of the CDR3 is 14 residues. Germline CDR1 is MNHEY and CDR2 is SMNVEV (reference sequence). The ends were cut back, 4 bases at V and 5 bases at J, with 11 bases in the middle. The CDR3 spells CASSSGFPNEKLFF. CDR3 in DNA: TGTGCCAGCAGTTCAGGGTTCCCCAATGAAAAACTGTTTTTT.

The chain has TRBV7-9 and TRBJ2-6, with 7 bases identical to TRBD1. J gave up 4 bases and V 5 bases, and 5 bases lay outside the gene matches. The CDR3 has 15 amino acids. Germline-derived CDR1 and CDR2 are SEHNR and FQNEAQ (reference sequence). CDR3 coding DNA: TGTGCCAGCAGCCGTACAGGGGTCGGGGCCAACGTCCTGACTTTC. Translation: CASSRTGVGANVLTF.

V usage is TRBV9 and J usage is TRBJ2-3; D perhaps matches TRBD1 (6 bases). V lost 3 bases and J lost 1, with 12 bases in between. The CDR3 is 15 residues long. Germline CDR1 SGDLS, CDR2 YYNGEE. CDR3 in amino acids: CASSARRTGTDTQYF. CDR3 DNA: TGTGCCAGCAGCGCCCGACGGACAGGCACAGATACGCAGTATTTT. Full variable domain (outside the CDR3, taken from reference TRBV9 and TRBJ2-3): DSGVTQTPKHLITATGQRVTLRCSPRSGDLSVYWYQQSLDQGLQFLIQYYNGEERAKGNILERFSAQQFPDLHSELNLSSLELGDSALYFCASSARRTGTDTQYFGPGTRLTVL.

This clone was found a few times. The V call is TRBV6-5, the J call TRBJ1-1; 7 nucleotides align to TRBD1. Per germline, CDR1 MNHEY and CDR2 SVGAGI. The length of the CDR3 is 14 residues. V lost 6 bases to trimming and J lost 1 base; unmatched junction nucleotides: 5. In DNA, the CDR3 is TGTGCCAGCAGCGGGGGACAGTCGAACACTGAAGCTTTCTTT. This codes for CASSGGQSNTEAFF.

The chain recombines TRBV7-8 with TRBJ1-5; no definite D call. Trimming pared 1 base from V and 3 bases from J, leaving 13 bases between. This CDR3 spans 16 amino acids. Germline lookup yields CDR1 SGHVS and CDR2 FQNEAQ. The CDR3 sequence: CASSLGPRGPNQPQHF. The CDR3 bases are TGTGCCAGCAGCTTAGGGCCGCGGGGTCCCAATCAGCCCCAGCATTTT.

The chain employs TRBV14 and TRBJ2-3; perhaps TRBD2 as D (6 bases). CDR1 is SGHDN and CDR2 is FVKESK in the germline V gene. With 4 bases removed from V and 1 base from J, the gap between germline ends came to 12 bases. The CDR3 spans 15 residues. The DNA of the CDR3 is TGTGCCAGCAGCCCCCGACTAGGCCGCACAGATACGCAGTATTTT. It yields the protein CASSPRLGRTDTQYF.

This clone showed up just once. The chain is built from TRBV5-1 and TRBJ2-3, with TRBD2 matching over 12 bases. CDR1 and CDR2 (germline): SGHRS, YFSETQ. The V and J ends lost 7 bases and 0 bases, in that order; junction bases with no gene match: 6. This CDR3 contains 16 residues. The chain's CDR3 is CASLAGGPFSTDTQYF. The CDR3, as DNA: TGCGCCAGCCTAGCGGGAGGGCCGTTCAGCACAGATACGCAGTATTTT.

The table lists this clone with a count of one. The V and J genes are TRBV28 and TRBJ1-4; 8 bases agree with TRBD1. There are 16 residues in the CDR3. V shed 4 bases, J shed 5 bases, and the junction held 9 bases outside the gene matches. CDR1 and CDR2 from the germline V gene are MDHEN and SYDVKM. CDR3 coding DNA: TGTGCCAGCAGTTCCGGACAGGGTGGGATAAATGAAAAACTGTTTTTT. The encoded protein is CASSSGQGGINEKLFF.

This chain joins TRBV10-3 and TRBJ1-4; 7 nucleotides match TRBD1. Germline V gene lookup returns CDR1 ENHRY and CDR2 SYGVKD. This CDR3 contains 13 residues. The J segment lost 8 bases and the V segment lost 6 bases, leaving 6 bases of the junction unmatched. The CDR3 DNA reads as TGTGCCATCAGCGACAGGGTAAAGGAAAAACTGTTTTTT. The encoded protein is CAISDRVKEKLFF.

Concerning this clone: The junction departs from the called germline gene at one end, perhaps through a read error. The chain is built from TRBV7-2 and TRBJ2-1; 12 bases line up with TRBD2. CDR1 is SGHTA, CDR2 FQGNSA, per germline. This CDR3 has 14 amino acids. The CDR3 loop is CASNFLTSGSPPVF. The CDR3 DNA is TGTGCCAGCAACTTTTTGACTAGCGGGAGTCCCCCGGTCTTC.

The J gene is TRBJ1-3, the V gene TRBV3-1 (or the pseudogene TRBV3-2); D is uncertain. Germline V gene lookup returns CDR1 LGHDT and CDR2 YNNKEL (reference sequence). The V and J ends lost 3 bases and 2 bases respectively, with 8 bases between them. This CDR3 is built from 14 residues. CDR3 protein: CASSQRATGNTIYF. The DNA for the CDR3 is TGTGCCAGCAGCCAGAGGGCCACTGGAAACACCATATATTTT.

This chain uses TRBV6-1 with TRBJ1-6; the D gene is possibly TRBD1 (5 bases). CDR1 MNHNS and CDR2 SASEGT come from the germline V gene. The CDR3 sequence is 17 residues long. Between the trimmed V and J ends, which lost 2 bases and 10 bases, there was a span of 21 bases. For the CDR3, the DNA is TGTGCCAGCAGTGAAACCCTACGTGGGGCCTTACCCTCACCCCTCCACTTT. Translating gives CASSETLRGALPSPLHF.

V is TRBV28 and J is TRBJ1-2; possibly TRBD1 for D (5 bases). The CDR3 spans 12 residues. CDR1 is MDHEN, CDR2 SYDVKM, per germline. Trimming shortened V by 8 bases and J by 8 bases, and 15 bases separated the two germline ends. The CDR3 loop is CASALQGEGYTF. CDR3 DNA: TGTGCCAGCGCTCTTCAGGGTGAGGGCTACACCTTC.

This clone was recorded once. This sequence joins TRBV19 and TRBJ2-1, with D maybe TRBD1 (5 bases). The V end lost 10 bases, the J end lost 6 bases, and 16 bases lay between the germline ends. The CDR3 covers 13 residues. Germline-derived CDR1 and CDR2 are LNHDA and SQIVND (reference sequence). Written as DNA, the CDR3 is TGTGCCACCACGATGCGAAGGGGCAATGAGCAGTTCTTC. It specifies CATTMRRGNEQFF.

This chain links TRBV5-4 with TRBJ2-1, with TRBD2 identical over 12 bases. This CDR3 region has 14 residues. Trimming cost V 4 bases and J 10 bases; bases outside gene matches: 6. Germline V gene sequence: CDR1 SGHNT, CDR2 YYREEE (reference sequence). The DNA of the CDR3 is TGTGCCAGCAGCCGACCTAGCGGGGGGGAAGAGCAGTTCTTC. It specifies CASSRPSGGEEQFF.

CDR3 sequence: CASSSGQDTEAFF. Here the CDR3 DNA reads TGTGCCAGCTCATCCGGACAGGACACTGAAGCTTTCTTT. V usage is TRBV18 and J usage is TRBJ1-1; 7 bases are a match to TRBD1. Trimming cost V 5 bases and J 3 bases; bases outside gene matches: 3. The CDR3 contains 13 residues. Germline V lookup: CDR1 KGHSH, CDR2 LQKENI.

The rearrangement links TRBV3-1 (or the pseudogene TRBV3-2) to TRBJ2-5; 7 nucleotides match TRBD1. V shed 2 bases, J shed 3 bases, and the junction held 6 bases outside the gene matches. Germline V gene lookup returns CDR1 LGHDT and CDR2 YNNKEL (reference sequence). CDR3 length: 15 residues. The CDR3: CASSQRPQGKETQYF. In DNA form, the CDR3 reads TGTGCCAGCAGCCAACGCCCACAGGGGAAAGAGACCCAGTACTTC.

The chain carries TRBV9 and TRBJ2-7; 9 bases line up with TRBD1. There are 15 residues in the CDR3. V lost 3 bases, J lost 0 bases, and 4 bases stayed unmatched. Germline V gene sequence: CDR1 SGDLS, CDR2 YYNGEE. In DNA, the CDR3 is TGTGCCAGCAGCGCAGGGACAGGGATCTCCTACGAGCAGTACTTC. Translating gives CASSAGTGISYEQYF.

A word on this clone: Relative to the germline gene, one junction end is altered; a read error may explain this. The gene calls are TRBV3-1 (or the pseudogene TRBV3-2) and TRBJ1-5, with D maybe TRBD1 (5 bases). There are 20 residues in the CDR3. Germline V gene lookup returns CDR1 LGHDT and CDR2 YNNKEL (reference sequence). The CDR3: CGSSLPLDVDGGSSNQPQHF. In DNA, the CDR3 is TGTGGCAGCAGCCTCCCCCTGGACGTCGACGGGGGATCAAGCAATCAGCCCCAGCATTTT.

Here the CDR3 reads CASSSAGLGTQYF. For the CDR3, the DNA is TGTGCCAGCAGTTCGGCAGGGTTGGGTACGCAGTATTTT. V gene TRBV6-5 combines with J gene TRBJ2-3; maybe TRBD1 (5 bases). Per germline, CDR1 MNHEY and CDR2 SVGAGI. The CDR3 extends over 13 amino acids. Trimming removed 4 bases at V and 8 bases at J, with 13 bases between.

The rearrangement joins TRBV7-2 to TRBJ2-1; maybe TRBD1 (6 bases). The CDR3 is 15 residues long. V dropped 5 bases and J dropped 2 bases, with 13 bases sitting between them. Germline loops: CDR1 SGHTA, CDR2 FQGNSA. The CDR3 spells CASSPGWGPYNEQFF. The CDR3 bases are TGTGCCAGCAGCCCTGGATGGGGGCCCTACAATGAGCAGTTCTTC.

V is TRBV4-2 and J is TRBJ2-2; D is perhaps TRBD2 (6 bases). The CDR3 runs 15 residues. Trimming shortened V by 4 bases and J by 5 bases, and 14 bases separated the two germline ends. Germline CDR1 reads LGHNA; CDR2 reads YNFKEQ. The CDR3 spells CASSLKDGGTGELFF. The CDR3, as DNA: TGTGCCAGCAGCCTCAAAGACGGGGGAACCGGGGAGCTGTTTTTT.

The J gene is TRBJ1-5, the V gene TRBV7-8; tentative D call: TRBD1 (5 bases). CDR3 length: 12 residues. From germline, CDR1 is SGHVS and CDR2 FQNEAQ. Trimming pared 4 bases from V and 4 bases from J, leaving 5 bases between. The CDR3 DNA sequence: TGTGCCAGCAGCTCAGGGAATCAGCCCCAGCATTTT. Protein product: CASSSGNQPQHF.

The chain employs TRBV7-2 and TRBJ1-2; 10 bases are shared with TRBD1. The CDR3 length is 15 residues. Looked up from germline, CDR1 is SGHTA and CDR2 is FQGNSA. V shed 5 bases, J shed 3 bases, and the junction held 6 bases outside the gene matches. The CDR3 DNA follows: TGTGCCAGCAGCCCCCGGACAGGGGGGGACTATGGCTACACCTTC. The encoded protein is CASSPRTGGDYGYTF. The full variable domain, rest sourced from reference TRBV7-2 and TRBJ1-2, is GAGVSQSPSNKVTEKGKDVELRCDPISGHTALYWYRQSLGQGLEFLIYFQGNSAPDKSGLPSDRFSAERTGGSVSTLTIQRTQQEDSAVYLCASSPRTGGDYGYTFGSGTRLTVV.

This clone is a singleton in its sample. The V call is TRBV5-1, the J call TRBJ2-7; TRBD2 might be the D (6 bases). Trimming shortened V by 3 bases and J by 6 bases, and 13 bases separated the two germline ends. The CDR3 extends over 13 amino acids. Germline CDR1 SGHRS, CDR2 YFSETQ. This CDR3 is CASSSGVVGEQYF. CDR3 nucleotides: TGCGCCAGCAGCTCGGGGGTGGTAGGCGAGCAGTACTTC.

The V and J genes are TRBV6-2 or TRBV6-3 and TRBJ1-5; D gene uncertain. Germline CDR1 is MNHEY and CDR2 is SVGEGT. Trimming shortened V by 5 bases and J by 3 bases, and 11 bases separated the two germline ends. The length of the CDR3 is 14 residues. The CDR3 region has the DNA TGTGCCAGCAGTGCTACTTCTTCCAATCAGCCCCAGCATTTT. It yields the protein CASSATSSNQPQHF.

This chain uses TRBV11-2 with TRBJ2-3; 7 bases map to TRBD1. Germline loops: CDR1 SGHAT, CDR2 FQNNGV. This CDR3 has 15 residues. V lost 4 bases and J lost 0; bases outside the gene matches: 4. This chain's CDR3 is CASSSYRGSTDTQYF. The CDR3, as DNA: TGTGCCAGCAGCTCCTACAGGGGAAGCACAGATACGCAGTATTTT.

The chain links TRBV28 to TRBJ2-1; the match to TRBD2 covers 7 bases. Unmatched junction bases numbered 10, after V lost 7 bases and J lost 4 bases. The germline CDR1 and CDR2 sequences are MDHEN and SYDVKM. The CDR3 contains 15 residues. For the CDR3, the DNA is TGTGCCAGCAAGACCGGGGGGTTTACTTACAATGAGCAGTTCTTC. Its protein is CASKTGGFTYNEQFF.